The sequence of this T cell receptor (beta chain) was determined in a study of shared T cell receptors in the human thymus. TCRdb's table, derived via immunoSEQ multiplex PCR, lists solely in-frame clones and lacks some. The repertoire holds under 700,000 clones, about 80% seen once, with roughly 0.013% in the top ten. In germline, CDR1 is KGHSH, CDR2 LQKENI. Trimming took off 1 base at V and 2 bases at J, with 13 bases between the two ends. The CDR3 consists of 16 residues. These records were also assigned to another study, of human thymus T cells. That work states: Healthy Finnish infants undergoing corrective surgery for congenital heart defects were the donors. Thymus pieces cut out during corrective heart surgery were the tissue that was used. Usage of V and J genes appeared biased in thymic and blood repertoires. Related research has reported that thymic repertoires overlap highly among unrelated individuals.

The chain carries TRBV18 and TRBJ2-3; a weak D match, TRBD2 (6 bases). The receptor's source is a boy younger than two with a congenital heart defect. Sequences were obtained from thymocytes. The CDR3 loop is CASSPRVAEPTDTQYF. In nucleotides, the CDR3 is TGTGCCAGCTCACCACGGGTAGCGGAGCCCACAGATACGCAGTATTTT. The full variable domain, rest sourced from reference TRBV18 and TRBJ2-3, is NAGVMQNPRHLVRRRGQEARLRCSPMKGHSHVYWYRQLPEEGLKFMVYLQKENIIDESGMPKERFSAEFPKEGPSILRIQQVVRGDSAAYFCASSPRVAEPTDTQYFGPGTRLTVL.